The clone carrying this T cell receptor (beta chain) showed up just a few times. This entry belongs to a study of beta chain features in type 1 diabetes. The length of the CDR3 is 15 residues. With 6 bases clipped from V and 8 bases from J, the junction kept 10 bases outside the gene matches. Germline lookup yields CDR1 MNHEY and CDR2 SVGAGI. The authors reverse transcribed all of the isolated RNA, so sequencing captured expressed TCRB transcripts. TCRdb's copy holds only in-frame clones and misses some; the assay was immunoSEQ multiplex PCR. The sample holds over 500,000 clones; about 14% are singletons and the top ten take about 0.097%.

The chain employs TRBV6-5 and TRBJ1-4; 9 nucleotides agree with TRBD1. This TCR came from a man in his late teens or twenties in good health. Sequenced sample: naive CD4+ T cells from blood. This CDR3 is CASRSPGQGGEKLFF. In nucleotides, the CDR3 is TGTGCCAGCAGATCACCGGGACAGGGCGGCGAAAAACTGTTTTTT.